This T cell receptor (beta chain) is drawn from a study of shared clonotypes between healthy human individuals. Replicate PCRs from sorted subsets contained roughly 190 ng DNA, which is around 30,000 T cell genomes. Here immunoSEQ multiplex PCR was the method, and the copy in TCRdb shows in-frame clones only, minus some. The sample includes about 1.1 million clones, approximately 80% seen only once; the top ten take 0.89%. The trim removed 3 bases at V and 4 bases at J, leaving 5 bases unmatched. The germline CDR1 and CDR2 sequences are SEHNR and FQNEAQ (reference sequence). The length of the CDR3 is 14 residues. This clone was seen a few times.

This TCR was recovered from a man aged 18 to 29 in good health. Some clones in this sample may be carry-over from other donors' samples. V gene TRBV7-9 combines with J gene TRBJ1-2; 7 positions match TRBD1. Material for sequencing was memory CD4+ T cells from PBMCs. Subset here: CD45RA-negative fraction. The DNA of the CDR3 is TGTGCCAGCAGCTTCCGGGGACAGCTCTATGGCTACACCTTC. This codes for CASSFRGQLYGYTF.